A selection of T cell receptor beta chains follows, all from one sample in a study of identical twins. A single record per CDR3 protein comes from TCRdb applying MiXCR to the 5' RACE reads. Of roughly 570,000 distinct CDR3 sequences listed, around a tenth are singletons. These data also formed part of another study, on yellow fever vaccine responses in identical twins.

Sequencing was performed on PBMCs. These receptors came from a young woman in good health. CDR3s include the opening cysteine and the closing phenylalanine or tryptophan. The order of the fields is V gene, J gene, D gene, clone size, CDR3 DNA, CDR3 protein. A D gene is named only where the DNA matches it firmly. Rows may omit the clone size; those that give it use once, few, many or a size class.

TRBV4-1,TRBJ2-3,TRBD2,.,TGCGCCAGCAGCCAGGACCTCTACGGGCTAGCGGGAGGGCCGAGCACAGATACGCAGTATTTT,CASSQDLYGLAGGPSTDTQYF
TRBV4-1,TRBJ2-3,TRBD2,few,TGCGCCAGCAGCCAGCCTCCGGGACTAGCGGCGATTCGGAATACGCAGTATTTT,CASSQPPGLAAIRNTQYF
TRBV7-8,TRBJ2-1,.,.,TGTGCCAGCAGGCCGGCTAGGGTGAGAGACAATGAGCAGTTCTTC,CASRPARVRDNEQFF
TRBV5-1,TRBJ2-7,TRBD1,.,TGCGCCAGCAGCTTTTTATGGACAGGGAACGAGCAGTACTTC,CASSFLWTGNEQYF
TRBV24-1,TRBJ2-5,TRBD1,.,TGTGCCACCAGTAACCCGGGGACAGCACAAGAGACCCAGTACTTC,CATSNPGTAQETQYF
TRBV2,TRBJ2-7,.,.,TGTGCCAGCAGACCCCGACAGACGAGCTCCTACGAGCAGTACTTC,CASRPRQTSSYEQYF
TRBV24-1,TRBJ1-1,.,many,TGTGCCACCAGGACAGATGTGGGTACTGAAGCTTTCTTT,CATRTDVGTEAFF
TRBV10-3,TRBJ2-7,TRBD2,.,TGTGCCATCAGTGAGTCTACCCGGGGGGCCTACGAGCAGTACTTC,CAISESTRGAYEQYF
TRBV25-1,TRBJ2-3,TRBD1,few,TGTGCCAGCAGTGAACGACAGGGTGGGGAAGATACGCAGTATTTT,CASSERQGGEDTQYF
TRBV11-2,TRBJ2-7,.,few,TGTGCCAGCAGCTTAAGGGTCTACCATCCCTACGAGCAGTACTTC,CASSLRVYHPYEQYF
TRBV3-1,TRBJ1-5,TRBD1,many,TGTGCCAGCAGCCAAGGAACAGGGGATCAGCCCCAGCATTTT,CASSQGTGDQPQHF
TRBV10-2,TRBJ2-2,TRBD2,many,TGCGCCAGCAGGGACGGAGCGGGGGCGAACACCGGGGAGCTGTTTTTT,CASRDGAGANTGELFF
TRBV7-6,TRBJ2-1,TRBD2,.,TGTGCCACCAAACTTGGGGGGGAATACAATGAGCAGTTCTTC,CATKLGGEYNEQFF
TRBV15,TRBJ2-3,.,few,TGTGCCACCAGCAGAGGTGATAAAGCCCCAGATACGCAGTATTTT,CATSRGDKAPDTQYF
TRBV25-1,TRBJ2-3,.,many,TGTGCCAGCAGTGAATCCGGGAGAATCACAGATACGCAGTATTTT,CASSESGRITDTQYF
TRBV29-1,TRBJ2-3,TRBD2,many,TGCAGCGTTGCTAGCGGCCTCACAGATACGCAGTATTTT,CSVASGLTDTQYF
TRBV11-2,TRBJ2-3,.,many,TGTGCCAGCAGACATTTTGGGACAGATACGCAGTATTTT,CASRHFGTDTQYF
TRBV14,TRBJ2-2,.,few,TGTGCCAGCAGCCACCAGCCCCTGACAGAGAAGAACACCGGGGAGCTGTTTTTT,CASSHQPLTEKNTGELFF
TRBV6-1,TRBJ2-2,.,many,TGTGCCAGCAGTGGAACTGGGACGAACACCGGGGAGCTGTTTTTT,CASSGTGTNTGELFF
TRBV5-1,TRBJ2-7,TRBD2,few,TGCGCCAGCAGGGACTCTAGCGGGGGGTCCGAGCAGTACTTC,CASRDSSGGSEQYF
TRBV7-3,TRBJ1-2,.,.,TGTGCCAGCAGCTTAAGTCCGGGAGGGGTCGTCGGCTACACCTTC,CASSLSPGGVVGYTF
TRBV7-2,TRBJ2-2,TRBD2,few,TGTGCCAGCAGCTCCGCTAGCGGGAGGGTCGACACCGGGGAGCTGTTTTTT,CASSSASGRVDTGELFF
TRBV5-6,TRBJ2-1,TRBD1,.,TGTGCCAGCAGCCGGATAACAGGGGATGAGCAGTTCTTC,CASSRITGDEQFF
TRBV5-6,TRBJ1-4,.,few,TGTGCCAGCAGCTTAGACGGTGTTGCAACTAATGAAAAACTGTTTTTT,CASSLDGVATNEKLFF
TRBV2,TRBJ2-3,TRBD1,.,TGTGCCAGCGGGACAGCCACAGATACGCAGTATTTT,CASGTATDTQYF
TRBV5-4,TRBJ2-6,.,.,TGTGCCAGCATCCGGGAATCTGGGGCCAACGTCCTGACTTTC,CASIRESGANVLTF
TRBV20-1,TRBJ2-7,TRBD2,.,TGCAGTGCTTCTACGACTAGCGGGAGGGGGGACGAGCAGTACTTC,CSASTTSGRGDEQYF
TRBV25-1,TRBJ2-2,.,.,TGTGCCTGCAAGGTGGCCACCGGGGAGCTGTTTTTT,CACKVATGELFF
TRBV20-1,TRBJ2-1,.,few,TGCAGTGCTAAGCGTGGAGCTTCCTACAATGAGCAGTTCTTC,CSAKRGASYNEQFF